A single sample gave rise to the 19 T cell receptor beta chains below, sequenced in a study of blood T cells in healthy people across ages. Combining a sample-barcoded 5' primer with a J-beta primer mix, a second PCR ran for 7 to 11 cycles. Each CDR3 protein is one row after TCRdb ran MiXCR on the 5' RACE reads. In the table there are around 1,900,000 distinct CDR3 sequences, approximately 39% of which are singletons. What was sequenced was blood. The receptors derive from a human donor in good health.

This clonotype turned up a few times. The V gene is TRBV6-1, the J gene TRBJ2-3; D might be TRBD1 (6 bases). The CDR3 is 17 residues long. Trimming cost V 6 bases and J 5 bases, with 24 bases left between them. CDR1 is MNHNS, CDR2 SASEGT, per germline. This CDR3 reads CASRRTALKGGGDTQYF. CDR3 nucleotide sequence: TGTGCCAGCAGACGGACAGCCCTTAAAGGTGGGGGAGATACGCAGTATTTT.

The chain uses TRBV7-2 and TRBJ2-5; 10 bases fit TRBD2. CDR3 length equals 15 residues. CDR1 SGHTA and CDR2 FQGNSA come from the germline V gene. V shed 5 bases and J 5 bases; nucleotides not matched to a gene: 8. The CDR3 DNA is TGTGCCAGCAGCATCGGTAGCGGGGGGTCGGAGACCCAGTACTTC. Translated: CASSIGSGGSETQYF.

The chain carries TRBV10-3 and TRBJ1-1; D remains ambiguous. There are 16 residues in the CDR3. The germline CDR1 and CDR2 sequences are ENHRY and SYGVKD. Trimming stripped 7 bases from V and 0 bases from J, with 18 bases between. CDR3 nucleotide sequence: TGTGCCATCAAATCTGAGGGCCTCGGAGTGAACACTGAAGCTTTCTTT. Translating gives CAIKSEGLGVNTEAFF.

This clonotype was detected a few times. The chain recombines TRBV4-3 with TRBJ2-1; 7 bases are a match to TRBD1. Germline V gene lookup returns CDR1 LGHNA and CDR2 YSLEER. The CDR3 totals 13 residues. The V and J ends lost 6 bases and 5 bases, in that order; junction bases with no gene match: 4. CDR3 loop: CASRRDSNNEQFF. CDR3 DNA: TGCGCCAGCAGGAGGGACAGCAACAATGAGCAGTTCTTC.

The table lists this clonotype with a count of one. V is TRBV6-6 and J is TRBJ1-1; the D is unclear. Trimming shortened V by 5 bases and J by 3 bases, and 19 bases separated the two germline ends. The CDR3 totals 16 residues. Looked up from germline, CDR1 is MNHNY and CDR2 is SVGAGI (reference sequence). The CDR3 spells CASSRHSWYQDTEAFF. The CDR3 DNA reads as TGTGCCAGCAGTCGCCATAGTTGGTATCAGGACACTGAAGCTTTCTTT.

As concerns this clonotype: A read error may be the cause here, since a much bigger clone is one base away. The chain couples TRBV12-3 or TRBV12-4 to TRBJ2-1, with D possibly being TRBD2 (6 bases). The CDR3 covers 16 residues. The V gene lost 5 bases and the J gene lost 8 bases, with 22 bases spanning the gap. The CDR3: CASSLAGSPGTYEQFF. The CDR3 region has the DNA TGTGCCAGCAGTCTCGCGGGGTCCCCAGGGACCTATGAGCAGTTCTTC.

The table lists this clonotype with a few counts. The chain couples TRBV20-1 to TRBJ2-1; D not resolved. Germline-derived CDR1 and CDR2 are DFQATT and SNEGSKA (reference sequence). V lost 6 bases to trimming and J lost 9 bases, with 15 bases between them. The CDR3 consists of 12 residues. The CDR3 DNA sequence: TGCAGTGCCATAGCTAATGGTGTTGAGCAGTTCTTC. Translating gives CSAIANGVEQFF.

V usage is TRBV5-1 and J usage is TRBJ2-6; TRBD1 is a possible D gene (6 bases). Trimming took 2 bases from V and 0 from J, leaving 15 bases between them. The CDR3 sequence is 18 residues long. CDR1 is SGHRS and CDR2 is YFSETQ in the germline V gene. CDR3 residues: CASSLDFRGYSGANVLTF. The CDR3 nucleotides read TGCGCCAGCAGCTTAGACTTCAGGGGATACTCTGGGGCCAACGTCCTGACTTTC.

This clonotype appeared a few times. This sequence joins TRBV20-1 and TRBJ2-5; D uncertain. This CDR3 comprises 15 residues. V lost 5 bases, J lost 2 bases, and 18 bases lay in between. Germline V gene data show CDR1 as DFQATT and CDR2 as SNEGSKA (reference sequence). The CDR3 is CSASDSRIFQETQYF. CDR3 in DNA: TGCAGTGCTTCCGACTCGAGAATCTTTCAAGAGACCCAGTACTTC.

This clonotype was counted between two and nine times. The V and J genes are TRBV28 and TRBJ2-6; 9 nucleotides agree with TRBD1. V lost 1 base to trimming and J lost 3 bases; unmatched junction nucleotides: 4. Germline-derived CDR1 and CDR2 are MDHEN and SYDVKM. The CDR3 is 17 amino acids. Written as DNA, the CDR3 is TGTGCCAGCAGTTTATTCACAGGGGGCGGTGGGGCCAACGTCCTGACTTTC. This codes for CASSLFTGGGGANVLTF.

The CDR3 sequence: CASRPTGVGASDEQFF. The CDR3 region has the DNA TGTGCCAGCAGACCAACAGGGGTGGGGGCCTCGGATGAGCAGTTCTTC. The chain couples TRBV28 to TRBJ2-1; 7 positions agree with TRBD1. V lost 6 bases to trimming and J lost 8 bases; unmatched junction nucleotides: 16. The CDR3 has 16 residues. The germline V gene encodes CDR1 MDHEN and CDR2 SYDVKM.

A few counts support this clonotype. The genes are TRBV10-3 and TRBJ2-5; D gene ambiguous. The germline gives CDR1 ENHRY, CDR2 SYGVKD. The CDR3 runs 14 residues. Trimming shortened V by 0 bases and J by 2 bases, and 7 bases separated the two germline ends. In DNA form, the CDR3 reads TGTGCCATCAGTGAGTCCACCGTACAAGAGACCCAGTACTTC. It specifies CAISESTVQETQYF.

This clonotype turned up a few times. The V and J genes are TRBV6-2 or TRBV6-3 and TRBJ2-1, with D hard to call. With 4 bases removed from V and 9 bases from J, the gap between germline ends came to 16 bases. Looked up from germline, CDR1 is MNHEY and CDR2 is SVGEGT. This CDR3 has 14 residues. CDR3 DNA: TGTGCCAGCAGTTCGAGCAGTTTAGGTGCTGAGCAGTTCTTC. Its translation: CASSSSSLGAEQFF.

This clonotype was recorded a few times. The V gene is TRBV20-1, the J gene TRBJ2-5, with D maybe TRBD1 (5 bases). Germline V gene data show CDR1 as DFQATT and CDR2 as SNEGSKA (reference sequence). The CDR3 is 14 amino acids. V was trimmed by 1 base and J by 5 bases, leaving 14 bases between them. The CDR3 DNA reads TGCAGTGCTAGAGGCCCTCAGGGTACGGAGACCCAGTACTTC. It is translated as CSARGPQGTETQYF.

About this clonotype: Relative to the germline gene, one junction end is altered; a read error may explain this. The genes are TRBV4-3 and TRBJ1-1; D is ambiguous. Germline V gene lookup returns CDR1 LGHNA and CDR2 YSLEER. This CDR3 has 14 residues. CDR3 protein: CASSQDPGDTKAFF. CDR3 in DNA: TGCGCCAGCAGCCAAGATCCTGGAGACACTAAAGCTTTCTTT.

This clonotype turned up a few times. This rearrangement joins TRBV2 to TRBJ2-7; a possible D gene is TRBD2 (5 bases). From germline, CDR1 is SNHLY and CDR2 FYNNEI. The CDR3 contains 13 residues. V was clipped by 10 bases and J by 1 base, with 14 bases between them. CDR3 nucleotide sequence: TGTGCCACGTCGGGGTGGGCTTCCTACGAGCAGTACTTC. This sequence encodes CATSGWASYEQYF.

This clonotype was recorded only once. The J gene is TRBJ2-5, the V gene TRBV7-9; tentative D call: TRBD1 (6 bases). Germline CDR1 SEHNR, CDR2 FQNEAQ (reference sequence). CDR3 length equals 14 residues. Trimming shortened V by 5 bases and J by 11 bases, and 21 bases separated the two germline ends. In DNA, the CDR3 is TGTGCCAGCAGCCTACAGGGCGGTCTGGGGGAGCAGTACTTC. The encoded protein is CASSLQGGLGEQYF.

In its sample, this clonotype was seen many times. CDR3 nucleotide sequence: TGTGCCAGCAGTTTTTGGCAAGAGACCCAGTACTTC. Translation: CASSFWQETQYF. V and J are TRBV12-3 or TRBV12-4 and TRBJ2-5; D is uncertain. The CDR3 is 12 residues long. V gave up 3 bases and J gave up 2 bases, with 4 bases separating them.

This clonotype has just a few counts. The V gene is TRBV20-1, the J gene TRBJ2-3; 7 nucleotides agree with TRBD2. The CDR3 totals 14 residues. Germline values: CDR1 DFQATT, CDR2 SNEGSKA (reference sequence). The J segment lost 2 bases and the V segment lost 6 bases, leaving 8 bases of the junction unmatched. The CDR3 DNA follows: TGCAGTGCCTCGCAGCGGGAACCCACAGATACGCAGTATTTT. It translates to CSASQREPTDTQYF.